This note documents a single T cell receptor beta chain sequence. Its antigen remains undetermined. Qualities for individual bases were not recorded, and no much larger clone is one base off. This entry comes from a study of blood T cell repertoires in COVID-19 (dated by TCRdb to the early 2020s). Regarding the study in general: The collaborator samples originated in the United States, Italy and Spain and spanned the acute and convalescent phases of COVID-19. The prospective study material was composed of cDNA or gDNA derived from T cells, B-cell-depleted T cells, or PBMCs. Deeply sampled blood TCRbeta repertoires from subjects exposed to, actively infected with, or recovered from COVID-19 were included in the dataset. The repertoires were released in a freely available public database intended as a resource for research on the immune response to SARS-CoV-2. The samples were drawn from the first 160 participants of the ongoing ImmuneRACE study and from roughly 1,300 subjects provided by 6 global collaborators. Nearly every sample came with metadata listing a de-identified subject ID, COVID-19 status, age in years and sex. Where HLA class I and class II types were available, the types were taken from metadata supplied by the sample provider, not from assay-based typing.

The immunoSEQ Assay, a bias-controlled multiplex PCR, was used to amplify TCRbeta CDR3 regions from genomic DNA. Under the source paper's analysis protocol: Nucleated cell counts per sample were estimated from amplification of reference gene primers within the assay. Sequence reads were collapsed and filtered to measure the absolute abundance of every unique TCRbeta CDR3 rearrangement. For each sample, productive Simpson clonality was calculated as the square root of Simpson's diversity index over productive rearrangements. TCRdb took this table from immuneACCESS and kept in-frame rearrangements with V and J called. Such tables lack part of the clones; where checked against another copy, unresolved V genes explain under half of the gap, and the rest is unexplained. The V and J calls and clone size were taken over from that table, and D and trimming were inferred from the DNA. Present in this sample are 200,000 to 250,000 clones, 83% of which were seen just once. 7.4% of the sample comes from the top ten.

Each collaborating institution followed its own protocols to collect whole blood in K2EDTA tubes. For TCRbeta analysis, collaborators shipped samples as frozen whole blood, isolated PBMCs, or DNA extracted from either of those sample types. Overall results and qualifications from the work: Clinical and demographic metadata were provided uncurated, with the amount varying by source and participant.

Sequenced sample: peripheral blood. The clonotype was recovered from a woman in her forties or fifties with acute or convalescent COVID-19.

The bases read TGTGCCAGTAAGTGGGCAGCTCCCGTCACCGGGGAGCTGTTTTTT. This yields the protein CASKWAAPVTGELFF. Recombination connected TRBV19 to TRBJ2-2; no D segment can be confidently identified. CDR1 and CDR2 are read off the germline V gene (reference sequence) as LNHDA and SQIVND. Deletion took 7 bases off V and 4 bases off J, with a span of 16 bases between the germline ends. From the cysteine up to the phenylalanine, the CDR3 has a length of 15 residues. This entry keeps only the CDR3 DNA: 45 bases, framed from base 1.